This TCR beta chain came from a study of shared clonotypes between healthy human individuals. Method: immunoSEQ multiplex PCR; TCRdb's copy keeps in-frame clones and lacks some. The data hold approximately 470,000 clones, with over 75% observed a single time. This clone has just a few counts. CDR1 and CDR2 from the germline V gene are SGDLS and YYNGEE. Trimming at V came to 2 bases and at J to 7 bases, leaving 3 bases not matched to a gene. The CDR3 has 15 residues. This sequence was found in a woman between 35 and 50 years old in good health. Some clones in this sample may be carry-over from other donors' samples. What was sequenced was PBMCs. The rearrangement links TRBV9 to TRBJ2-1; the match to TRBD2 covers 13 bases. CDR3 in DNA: TGTGCCAGCAGCGTCACTAGCGGGAGGGGGAATGAGCAGTTCTTC. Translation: CASSVTSGRGNEQFF.